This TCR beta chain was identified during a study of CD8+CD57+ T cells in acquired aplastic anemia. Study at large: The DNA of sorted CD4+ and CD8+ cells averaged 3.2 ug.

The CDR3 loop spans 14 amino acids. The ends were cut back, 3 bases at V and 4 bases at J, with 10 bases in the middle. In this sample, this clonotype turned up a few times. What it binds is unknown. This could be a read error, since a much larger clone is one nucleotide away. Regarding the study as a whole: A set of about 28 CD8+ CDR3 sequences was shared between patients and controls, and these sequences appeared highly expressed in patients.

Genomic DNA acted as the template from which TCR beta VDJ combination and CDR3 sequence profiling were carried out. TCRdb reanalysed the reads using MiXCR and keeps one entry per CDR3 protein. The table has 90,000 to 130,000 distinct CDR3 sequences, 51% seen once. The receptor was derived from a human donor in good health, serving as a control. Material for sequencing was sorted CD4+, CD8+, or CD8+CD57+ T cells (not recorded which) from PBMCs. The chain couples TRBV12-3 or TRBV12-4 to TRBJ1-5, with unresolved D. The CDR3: CASSLSQLNQPQHF. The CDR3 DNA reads TGTGCCAGCAGTTTGAGCCAACTTAATCAGCCCCAGCATTTT.